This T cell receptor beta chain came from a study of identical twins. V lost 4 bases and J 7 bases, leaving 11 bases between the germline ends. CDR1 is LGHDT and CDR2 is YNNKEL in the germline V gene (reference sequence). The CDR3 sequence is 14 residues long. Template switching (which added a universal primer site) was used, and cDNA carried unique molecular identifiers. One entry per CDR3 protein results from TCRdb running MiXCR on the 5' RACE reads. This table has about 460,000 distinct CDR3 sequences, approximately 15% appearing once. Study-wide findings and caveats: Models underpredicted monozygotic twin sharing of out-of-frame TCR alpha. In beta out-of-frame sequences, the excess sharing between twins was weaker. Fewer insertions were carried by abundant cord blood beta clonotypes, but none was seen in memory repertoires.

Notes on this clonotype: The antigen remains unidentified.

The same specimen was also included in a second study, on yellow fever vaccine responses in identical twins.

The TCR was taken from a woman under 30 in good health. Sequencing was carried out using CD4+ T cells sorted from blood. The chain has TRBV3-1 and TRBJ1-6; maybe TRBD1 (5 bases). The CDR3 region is CASSPGGSNSPLHF. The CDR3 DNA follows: TGTGCCAGCAGCCCCGGGGGGTCCAATTCACCCCTCCACTTT.